This T cell receptor (beta chain) comes out of a study of siplizumab effects on memory and regulatory T cells. Findings and limits, study-wide: Naive versus memory phenotype went unassigned for roughly 75-95% of proliferating CD4+ or CD8+ clones. Siplizumab significantly reduced alloreactive sequences traceable to unstimulated CD4+ memory cells. Contribution to the alloresponse seemed major for naive T cells, which also seemed more diverse than memory cells.

V was cut by 0 bases and J by 0 bases, with 10 bases left in between. In germline, CDR1 is SGHNT, CDR2 YYREEE (reference sequence). The CDR3 totals 17 residues. With respect to this clone: No antigen is known for it.

The repertoire was sequenced with immunoSEQ multiplex PCR; TCRdb's copy has only in-frame clones and lacks some. The data show tens of thousands of clones, with 93% seen just once and approximately 5.9% held by the top ten. Sequencing was performed on CD8+ T cells sorted from blood. The chain couples TRBV5-4 to TRBJ2-6; TRBD1 is a possible D gene (6 bases). The TCR was taken from a human donor in good health. CDR3 in amino acids: CASSLGTVSSGANVLTF. CDR3 in DNA: TGTGCCAGCAGCTTGGGGACAGTGAGCTCTGGGGCCAACGTCCTGACTTTC.